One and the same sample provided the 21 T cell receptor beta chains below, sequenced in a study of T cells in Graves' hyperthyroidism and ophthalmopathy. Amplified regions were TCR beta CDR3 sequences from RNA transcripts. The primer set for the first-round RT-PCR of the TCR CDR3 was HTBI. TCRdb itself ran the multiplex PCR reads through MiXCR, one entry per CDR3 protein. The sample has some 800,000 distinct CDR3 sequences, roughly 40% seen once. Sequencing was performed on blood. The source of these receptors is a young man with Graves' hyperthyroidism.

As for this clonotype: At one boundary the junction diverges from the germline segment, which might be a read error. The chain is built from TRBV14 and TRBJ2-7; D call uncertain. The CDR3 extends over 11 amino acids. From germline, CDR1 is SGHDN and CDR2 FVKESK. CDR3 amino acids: CASSQAGPMDF. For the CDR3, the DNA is TGTGCCAGCAGCCAAGCGGGCCCAATGGACTTC.

CDR3 in amino acids: CASRASASGNTIYF. CDR3 in DNA: TGTGCCAGCAGGGCCTCAGCCTCTGGAAACACCATATATTTT. This sequence joins TRBV25-1 and TRBJ1-3; D is unresolved. V lost 6 bases to trimming and J lost 0 bases, with 9 bases between them. The CDR3 loop spans 14 amino acids. In germline, CDR1 is MGHDK, CDR2 SYGVNS.

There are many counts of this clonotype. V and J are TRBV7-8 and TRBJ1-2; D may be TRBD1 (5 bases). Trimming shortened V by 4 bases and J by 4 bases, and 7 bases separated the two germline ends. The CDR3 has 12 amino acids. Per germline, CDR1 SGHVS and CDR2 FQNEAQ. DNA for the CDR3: TGTGCCAGCAGCTGGGGGACCTATGGCTACACCTTC. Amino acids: CASSWGTYGYTF. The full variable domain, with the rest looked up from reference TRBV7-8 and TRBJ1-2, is GAGVSQSPRYKVAKRGQDVALRCDPISGHVSLFWYQQALGQGPEFLTYFQNEAQLDKSGLPSDRFFAERPEGSVSTLKIQRTQQEDSAVYLCASSWGTYGYTFGSGTRLTVV.

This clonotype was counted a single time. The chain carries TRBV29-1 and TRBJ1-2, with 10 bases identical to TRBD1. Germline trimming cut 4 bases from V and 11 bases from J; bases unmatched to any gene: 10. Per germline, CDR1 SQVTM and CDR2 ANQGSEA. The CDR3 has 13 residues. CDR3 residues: CSVGQGANRGYTF. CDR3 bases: TGCAGCGTTGGACAGGGGGCGAACAGGGGGTACACCTTC.

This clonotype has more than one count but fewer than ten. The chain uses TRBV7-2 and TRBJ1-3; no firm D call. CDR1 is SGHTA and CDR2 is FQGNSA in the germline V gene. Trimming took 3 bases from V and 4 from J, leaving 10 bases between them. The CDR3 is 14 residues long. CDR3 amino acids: CASSFQGFGNTIYF. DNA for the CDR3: TGTGCCAGCAGCTTTCAAGGGTTCGGAAACACCATATATTTT.

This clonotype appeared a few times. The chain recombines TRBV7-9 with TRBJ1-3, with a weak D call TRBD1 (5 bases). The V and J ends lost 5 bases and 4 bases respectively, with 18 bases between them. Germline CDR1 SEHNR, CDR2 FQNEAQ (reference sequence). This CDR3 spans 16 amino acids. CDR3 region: CASSPIGAGSGNTIYF. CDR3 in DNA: TGTGCCAGCAGCCCAATCGGGGCCGGATCGGGAAACACCATATATTTT.

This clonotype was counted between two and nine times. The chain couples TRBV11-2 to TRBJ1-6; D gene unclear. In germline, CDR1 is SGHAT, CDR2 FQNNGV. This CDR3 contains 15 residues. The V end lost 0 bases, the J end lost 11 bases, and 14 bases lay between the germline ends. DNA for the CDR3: TGTGCCAGCAGCTTAGAACGGACCGGAAAGCCACCCCTCCACTTT. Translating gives CASSLERTGKPPLHF.

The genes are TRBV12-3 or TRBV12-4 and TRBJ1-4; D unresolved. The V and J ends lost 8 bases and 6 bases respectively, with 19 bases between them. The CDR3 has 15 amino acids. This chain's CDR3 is CASPLPGPPDEKLFF. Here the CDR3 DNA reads TGTGCCAGCCCCCTTCCCGGGCCCCCCGATGAAAAACTGTTTTTT.

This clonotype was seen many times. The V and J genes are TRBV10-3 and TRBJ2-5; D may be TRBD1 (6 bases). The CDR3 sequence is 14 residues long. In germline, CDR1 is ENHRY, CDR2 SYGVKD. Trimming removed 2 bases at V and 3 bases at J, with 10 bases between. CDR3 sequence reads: CAISEGQGKETQYF. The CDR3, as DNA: TGTGCCATCAGTGAGGGGCAGGGGAAAGAGACCCAGTACTTC.

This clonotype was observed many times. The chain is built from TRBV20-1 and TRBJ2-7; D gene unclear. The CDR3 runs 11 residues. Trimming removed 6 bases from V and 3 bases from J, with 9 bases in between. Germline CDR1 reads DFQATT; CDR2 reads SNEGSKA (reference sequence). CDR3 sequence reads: CSARNNYEQYF. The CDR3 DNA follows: TGCAGTGCACGAAACAACTACGAGCAGTACTTC.

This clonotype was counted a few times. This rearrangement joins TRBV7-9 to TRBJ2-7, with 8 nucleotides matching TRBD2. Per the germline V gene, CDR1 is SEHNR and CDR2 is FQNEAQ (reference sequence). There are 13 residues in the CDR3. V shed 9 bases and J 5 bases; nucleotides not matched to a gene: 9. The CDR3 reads CASHSGGPHEQYF. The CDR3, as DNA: TGTGCCAGTCACTCGGGGGGGCCTCACGAGCAGTACTTC.

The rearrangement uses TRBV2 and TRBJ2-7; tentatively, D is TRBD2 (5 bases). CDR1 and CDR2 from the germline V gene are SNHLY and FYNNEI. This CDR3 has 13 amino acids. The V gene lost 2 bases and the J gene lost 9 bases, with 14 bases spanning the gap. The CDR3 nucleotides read TGTGCCAGCAGTGAACAGTTAGAAGGGAGGCAGTACTTC. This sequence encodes CASSEQLEGRQYF.

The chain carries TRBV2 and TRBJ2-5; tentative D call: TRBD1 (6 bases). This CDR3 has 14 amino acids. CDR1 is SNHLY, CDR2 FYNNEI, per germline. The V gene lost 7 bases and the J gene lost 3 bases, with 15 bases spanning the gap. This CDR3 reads CASMGDRQKETQYF. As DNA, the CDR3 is TGTGCCAGCATGGGAGACAGGCAGAAAGAGACCCAGTACTTC.

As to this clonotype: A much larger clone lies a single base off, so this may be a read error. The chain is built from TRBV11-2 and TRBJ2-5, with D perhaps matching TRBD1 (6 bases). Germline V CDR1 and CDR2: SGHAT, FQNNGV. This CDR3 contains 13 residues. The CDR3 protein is CAGRGPTRETQYF. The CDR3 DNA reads TGTGCCGGCAGGGGACCCACCAGGGAGACCCAGTACTTC.

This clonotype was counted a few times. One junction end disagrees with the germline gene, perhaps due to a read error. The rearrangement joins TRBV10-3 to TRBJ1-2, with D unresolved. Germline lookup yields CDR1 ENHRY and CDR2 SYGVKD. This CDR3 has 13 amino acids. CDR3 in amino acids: CASSYRISGGYTF. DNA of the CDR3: TGTGCCAGCAGTTATAGGATATCTGGTGGCTACACCTTC.

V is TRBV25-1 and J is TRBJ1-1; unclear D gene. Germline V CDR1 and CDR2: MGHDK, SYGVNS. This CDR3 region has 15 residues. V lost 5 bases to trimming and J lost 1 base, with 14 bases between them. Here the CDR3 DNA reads TGTGCCAGCAGTTCACCTTTCGATGGGAACACTGAAGCTTTCTTT. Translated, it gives CASSSPFDGNTEAFF. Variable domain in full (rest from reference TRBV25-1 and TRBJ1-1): EADIYQTPRYLVIGTGKKITLECSQTMGHDKMYWYQQDPGMELHLIHYSYGVNSTEKGDLSSESTVSRIRTEHFPLTLESARPSHTSQYLCASSSPFDGNTEAFFGQGTRLTVV.

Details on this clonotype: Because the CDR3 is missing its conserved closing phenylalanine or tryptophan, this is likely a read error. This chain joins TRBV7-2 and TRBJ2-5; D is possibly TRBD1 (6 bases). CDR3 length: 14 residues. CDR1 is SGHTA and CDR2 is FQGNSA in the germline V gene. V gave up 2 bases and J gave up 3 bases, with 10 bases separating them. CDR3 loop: CASSLRGHKETQYL. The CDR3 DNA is TGTGCCAGCAGCTTAAGGGGACATAAAGAGACCCAGTACCTC.

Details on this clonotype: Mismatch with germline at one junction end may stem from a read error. The CDR3 coding sequence is TGTGCCAGCAGCTTGGATCAGCCCCGGCATTTT. Translation gives CASSLDQPRHF. The chain couples TRBV5-5 to TRBJ1-5, with D hard to call. CDR1 SGHKS and CDR2 YYEKEE come from the germline V gene (reference sequence). CDR3 size: 11 residues.

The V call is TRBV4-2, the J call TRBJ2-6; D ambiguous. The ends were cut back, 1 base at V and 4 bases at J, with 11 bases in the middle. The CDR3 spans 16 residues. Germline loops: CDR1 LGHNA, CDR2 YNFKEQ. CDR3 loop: CASSQASVGGANVLTF. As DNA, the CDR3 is TGTGCCAGCAGCCAAGCCTCAGTGGGAGGGGCCAACGTCCTGACTTTC.

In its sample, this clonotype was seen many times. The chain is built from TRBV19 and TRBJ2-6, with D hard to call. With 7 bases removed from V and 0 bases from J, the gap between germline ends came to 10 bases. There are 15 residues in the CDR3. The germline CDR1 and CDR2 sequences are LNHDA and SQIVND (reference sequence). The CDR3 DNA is TGTGCCAGTAAGACACCGGGCTCTGGGGCCAACGTCCTGACTTTC. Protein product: CASKTPGSGANVLTF.

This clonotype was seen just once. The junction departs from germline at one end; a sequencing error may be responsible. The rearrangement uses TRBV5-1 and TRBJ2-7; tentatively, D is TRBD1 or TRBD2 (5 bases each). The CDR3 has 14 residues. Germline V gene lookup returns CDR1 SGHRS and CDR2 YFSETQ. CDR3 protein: CASRLTWGTYEQHF. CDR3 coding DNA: TGCGCCAGCAGACTCACATGGGGGACCTACGAGCAGCACTTC.